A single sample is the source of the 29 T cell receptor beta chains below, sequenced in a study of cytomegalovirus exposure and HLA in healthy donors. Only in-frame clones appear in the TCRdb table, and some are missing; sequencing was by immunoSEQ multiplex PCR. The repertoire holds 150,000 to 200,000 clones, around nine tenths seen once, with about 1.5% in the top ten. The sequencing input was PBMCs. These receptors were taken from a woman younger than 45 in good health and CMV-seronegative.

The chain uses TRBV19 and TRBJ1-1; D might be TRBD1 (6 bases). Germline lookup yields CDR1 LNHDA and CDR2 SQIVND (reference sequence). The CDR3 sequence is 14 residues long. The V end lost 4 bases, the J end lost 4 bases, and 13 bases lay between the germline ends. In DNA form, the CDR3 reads TGTGCCAGTAGTACACAGGGATTGGTCACTGAAGCTTTCTTT. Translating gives CASSTQGLVTEAFF.

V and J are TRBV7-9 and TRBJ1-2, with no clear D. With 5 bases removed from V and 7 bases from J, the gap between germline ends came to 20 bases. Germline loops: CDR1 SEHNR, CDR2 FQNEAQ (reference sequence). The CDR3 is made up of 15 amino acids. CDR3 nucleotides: TGTGCCAGCAGCCGCCCCGCACGGGAGACCCTTGGCTACACCTTC. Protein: CASSRPARETLGYTF.

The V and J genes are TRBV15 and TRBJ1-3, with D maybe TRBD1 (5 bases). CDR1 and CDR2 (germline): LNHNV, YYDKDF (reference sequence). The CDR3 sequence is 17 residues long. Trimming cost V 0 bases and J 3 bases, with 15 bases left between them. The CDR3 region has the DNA TGTGCCACCAGCAGAGATAGTCAGGGCCCGGTTGGAAACACCATATATTTT. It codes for CATSRDSQGPVGNTIYF.

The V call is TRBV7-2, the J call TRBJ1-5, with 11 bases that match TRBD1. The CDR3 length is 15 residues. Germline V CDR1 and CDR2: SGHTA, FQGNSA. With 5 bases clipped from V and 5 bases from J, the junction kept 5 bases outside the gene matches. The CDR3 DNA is TGTGCCAGCAGCCCCGGGACAGGGGGATATCAGCCCCAGCATTTT. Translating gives CASSPGTGGYQPQHF. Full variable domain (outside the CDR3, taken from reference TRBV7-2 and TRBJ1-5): GAGVSQSPSNKVTEKGKDVELRCDPISGHTALYWYRQSLGQGLEFLIYFQGNSAPDKSGLPSDRFSAERTGGSVSTLTIQRTQQEDSAVYLCASSPGTGGYQPQHFGDGTRLSIL.

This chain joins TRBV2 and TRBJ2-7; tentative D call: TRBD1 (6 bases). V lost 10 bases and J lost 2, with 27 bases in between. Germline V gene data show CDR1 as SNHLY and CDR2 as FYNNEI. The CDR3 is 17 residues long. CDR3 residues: CATLETGIFSGTYEQYF. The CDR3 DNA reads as TGTGCCACCTTGGAAACAGGGATCTTTTCGGGGACCTACGAGCAGTACTTC.

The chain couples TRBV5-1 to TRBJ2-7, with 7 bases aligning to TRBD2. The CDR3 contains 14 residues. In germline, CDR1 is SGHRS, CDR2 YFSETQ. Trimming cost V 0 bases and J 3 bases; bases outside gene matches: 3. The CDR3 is CASSLAGTNYEQYF. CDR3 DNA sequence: TGCGCCAGCAGCTTGGCCGGGACTAACTACGAGCAGTACTTC.

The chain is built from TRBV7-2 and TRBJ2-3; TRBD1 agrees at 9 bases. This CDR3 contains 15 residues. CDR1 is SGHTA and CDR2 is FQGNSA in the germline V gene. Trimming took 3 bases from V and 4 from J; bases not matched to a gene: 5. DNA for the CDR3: TGTGCCAGCAGCTTCCCGGGACAGGGCGCAGATACGCAGTATTTT. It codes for CASSFPGQGADTQYF.

The CDR3 DNA sequence: TGCGCCAGCAGCTTACAGCTGAACACTGAAGCTTTCTTT. Its translation: CASSLQLNTEAFF. The chain couples TRBV5-1 to TRBJ1-1; D not resolved. Germline CDR1 SGHRS, CDR2 YFSETQ. Trimming cost V 2 bases and J 0 bases, with 5 bases left between them. The CDR3 is 13 amino acids.

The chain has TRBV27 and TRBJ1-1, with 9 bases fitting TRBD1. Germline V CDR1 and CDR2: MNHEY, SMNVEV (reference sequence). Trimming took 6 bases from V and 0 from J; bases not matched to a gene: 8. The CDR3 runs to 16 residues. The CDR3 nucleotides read TGTGCCAGCAGGGTCGGGACAGGGTCTATGAACACTGAAGCTTTCTTT. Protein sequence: CASRVGTGSMNTEAFF.

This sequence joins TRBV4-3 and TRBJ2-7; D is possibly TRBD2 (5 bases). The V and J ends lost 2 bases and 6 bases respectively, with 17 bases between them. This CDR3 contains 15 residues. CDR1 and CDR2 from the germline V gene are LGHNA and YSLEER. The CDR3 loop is CASSQSTTEAGEQYF. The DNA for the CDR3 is TGCGCCAGCAGCCAATCCACGACGGAGGCGGGCGAGCAGTACTTC.

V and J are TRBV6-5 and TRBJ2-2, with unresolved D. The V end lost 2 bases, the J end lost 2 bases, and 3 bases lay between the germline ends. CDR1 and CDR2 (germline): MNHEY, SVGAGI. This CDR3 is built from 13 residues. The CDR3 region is CASSYLNTGELFF. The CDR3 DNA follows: TGTGCCAGCAGTTACCTTAACACCGGGGAGCTGTTTTTT.

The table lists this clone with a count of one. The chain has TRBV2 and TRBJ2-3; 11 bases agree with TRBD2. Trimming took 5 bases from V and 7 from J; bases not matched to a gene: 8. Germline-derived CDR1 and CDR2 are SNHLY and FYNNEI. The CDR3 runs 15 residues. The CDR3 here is CASSPISGGANTQYF. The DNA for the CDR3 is TGTGCCAGCAGTCCAATTAGCGGGGGGGCAAATACGCAGTATTTT. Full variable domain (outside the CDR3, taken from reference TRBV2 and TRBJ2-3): EPEVTQTPSHQVTQMGQEVILRCVPISNHLYFYWYRQILGQKVEFLVSFYNNEISEKSEIFDDQFSVERPDGSNFTLKIRSTKLEDSAMYFCASSPISGGANTQYFGPGTRLTVL.

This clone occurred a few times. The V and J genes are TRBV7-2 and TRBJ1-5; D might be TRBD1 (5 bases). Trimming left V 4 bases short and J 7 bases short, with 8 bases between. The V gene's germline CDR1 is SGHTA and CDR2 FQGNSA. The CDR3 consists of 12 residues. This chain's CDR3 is CASSSPGQPQHF. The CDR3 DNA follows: TGTGCCAGCAGCTCCCCAGGGCAGCCCCAGCATTTT.

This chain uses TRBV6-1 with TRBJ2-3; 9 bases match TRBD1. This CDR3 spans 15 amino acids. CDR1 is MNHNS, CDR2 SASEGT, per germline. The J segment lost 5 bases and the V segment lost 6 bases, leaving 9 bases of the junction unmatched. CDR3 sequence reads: CASRSGQGYLDTQYF. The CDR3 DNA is TGTGCCAGCAGGTCTGGACAGGGGTACTTAGATACGCAGTATTTT.

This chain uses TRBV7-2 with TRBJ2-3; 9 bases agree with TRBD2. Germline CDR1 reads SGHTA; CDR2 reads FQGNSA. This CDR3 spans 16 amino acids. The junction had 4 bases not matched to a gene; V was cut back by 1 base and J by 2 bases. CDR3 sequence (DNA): TGTGCCAGCAGCTTAGGACTAGCGGCACACACAGATACGCAGTATTTT. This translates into CASSLGLAAHTDTQYF.

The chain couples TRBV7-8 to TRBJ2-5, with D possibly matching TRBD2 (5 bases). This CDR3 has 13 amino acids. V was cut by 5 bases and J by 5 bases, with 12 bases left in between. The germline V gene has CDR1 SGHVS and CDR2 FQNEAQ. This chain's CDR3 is CASSPGLGETQYF. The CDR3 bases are TGTGCCAGCAGCCCGGGGTTGGGGGAGACCCAGTACTTC.

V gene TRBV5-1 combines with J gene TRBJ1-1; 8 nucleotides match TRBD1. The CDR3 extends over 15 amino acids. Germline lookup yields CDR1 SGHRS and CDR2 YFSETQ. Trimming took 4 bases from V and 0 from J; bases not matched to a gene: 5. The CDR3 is CASSPRTGMNTEAFF. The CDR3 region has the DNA TGCGCCAGCAGCCCCCGGACAGGGATGAACACTGAAGCTTTCTTT.

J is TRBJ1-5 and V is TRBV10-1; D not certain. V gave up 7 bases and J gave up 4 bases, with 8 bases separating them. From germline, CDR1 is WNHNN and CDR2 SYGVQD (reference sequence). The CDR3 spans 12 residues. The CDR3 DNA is TGCGCCAGCACGAGGCTAAATCAGCCCCAGCATTTT. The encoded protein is CASTRLNQPQHF.

The CDR3 loop reads CASSVWLAREKLFF. CDR3 DNA: TGTGCCAGCAGTGTGTGGCTAGCAAGGGAAAAACTGTTTTTT. V and J are TRBV6-1 and TRBJ1-4; the D is unclear. The CDR3 consists of 14 residues. In germline, CDR1 is MNHNS, CDR2 SASEGT. V lost 4 bases, J lost 8 bases, and 14 bases lay in between.

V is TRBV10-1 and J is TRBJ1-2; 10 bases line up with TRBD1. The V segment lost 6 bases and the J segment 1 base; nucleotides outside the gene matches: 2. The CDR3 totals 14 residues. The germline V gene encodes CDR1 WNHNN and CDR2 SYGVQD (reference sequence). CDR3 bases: TGCGCCAGCAGGGGGACAGGGGATAACTATGGCTACACCTTC. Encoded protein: CASRGTGDNYGYTF.

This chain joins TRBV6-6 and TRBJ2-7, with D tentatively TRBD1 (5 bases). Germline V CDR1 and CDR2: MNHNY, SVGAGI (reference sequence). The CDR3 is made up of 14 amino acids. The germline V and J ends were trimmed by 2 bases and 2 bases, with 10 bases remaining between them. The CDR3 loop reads CASSYLGRTYEQYF. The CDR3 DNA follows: TGTGCCAGCAGTTACCTGGGGCGGACCTACGAGCAGTACTTC.

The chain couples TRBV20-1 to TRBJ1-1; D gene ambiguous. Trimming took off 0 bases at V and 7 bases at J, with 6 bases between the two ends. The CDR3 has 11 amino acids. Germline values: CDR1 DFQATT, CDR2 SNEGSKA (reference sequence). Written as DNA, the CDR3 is TGCAGTGCTAGAGAACCCGGTGAAGCTTTCTTT. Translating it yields CSAREPGEAFF.

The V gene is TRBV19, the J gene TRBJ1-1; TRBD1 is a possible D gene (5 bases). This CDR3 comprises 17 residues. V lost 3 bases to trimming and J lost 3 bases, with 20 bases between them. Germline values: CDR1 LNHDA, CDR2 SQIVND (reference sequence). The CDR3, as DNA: TGTGCCAGTAGTATGGCACGCCGCGGGGGGTTGTACACTGAAGCTTTCTTT. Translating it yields CASSMARRGGLYTEAFF.

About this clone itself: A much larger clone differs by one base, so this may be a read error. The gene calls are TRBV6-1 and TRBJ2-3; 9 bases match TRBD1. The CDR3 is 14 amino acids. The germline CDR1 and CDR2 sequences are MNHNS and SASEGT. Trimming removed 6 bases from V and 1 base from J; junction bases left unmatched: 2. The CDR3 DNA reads TGTGCCAGCAGCTGGACAGGGGGCACAGATACGCAGTATTTT. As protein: CASSWTGGTDTQYF.

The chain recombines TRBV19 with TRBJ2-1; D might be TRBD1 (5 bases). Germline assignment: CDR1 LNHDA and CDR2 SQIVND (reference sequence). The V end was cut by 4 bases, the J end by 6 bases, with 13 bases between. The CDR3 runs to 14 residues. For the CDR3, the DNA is TGTGCCAGTAGTAAACAGGACCCGGGCAATGAGCAGTTCTTC. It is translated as CASSKQDPGNEQFF.

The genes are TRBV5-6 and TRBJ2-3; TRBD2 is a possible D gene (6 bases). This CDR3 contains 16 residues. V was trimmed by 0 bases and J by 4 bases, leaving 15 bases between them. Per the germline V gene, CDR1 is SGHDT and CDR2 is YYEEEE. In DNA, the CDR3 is TGTGCCAGCAGCTTGGGGGGGGTCCTAGGTCCAGATACGCAGTATTTT. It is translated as CASSLGGVLGPDTQYF.

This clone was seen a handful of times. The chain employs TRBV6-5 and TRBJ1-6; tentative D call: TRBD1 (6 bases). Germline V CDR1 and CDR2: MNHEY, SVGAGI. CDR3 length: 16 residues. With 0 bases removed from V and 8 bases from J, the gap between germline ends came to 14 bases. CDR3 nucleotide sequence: TGTGCCAGCAGTTACTCACGTAGAGGGGGTTATTCACCCCTCCACTTT. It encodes CASSYSRRGGYSPLHF.

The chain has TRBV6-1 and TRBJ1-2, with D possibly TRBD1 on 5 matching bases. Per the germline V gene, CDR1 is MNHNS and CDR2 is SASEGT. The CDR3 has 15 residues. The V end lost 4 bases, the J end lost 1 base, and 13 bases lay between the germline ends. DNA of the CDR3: TGTGCCAGCAGTGCCCGGCGGGGCAGTAACTATGGCTACACCTTC. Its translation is CASSARRGSNYGYTF.

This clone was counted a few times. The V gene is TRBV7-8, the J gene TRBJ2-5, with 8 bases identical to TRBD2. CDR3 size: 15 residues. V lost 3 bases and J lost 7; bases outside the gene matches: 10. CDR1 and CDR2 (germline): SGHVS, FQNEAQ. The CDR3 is CASSLTGGPTVTQYF. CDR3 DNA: TGTGCCAGCAGCTTGACGGGGGGGCCCACCGTGACCCAGTACTTC.